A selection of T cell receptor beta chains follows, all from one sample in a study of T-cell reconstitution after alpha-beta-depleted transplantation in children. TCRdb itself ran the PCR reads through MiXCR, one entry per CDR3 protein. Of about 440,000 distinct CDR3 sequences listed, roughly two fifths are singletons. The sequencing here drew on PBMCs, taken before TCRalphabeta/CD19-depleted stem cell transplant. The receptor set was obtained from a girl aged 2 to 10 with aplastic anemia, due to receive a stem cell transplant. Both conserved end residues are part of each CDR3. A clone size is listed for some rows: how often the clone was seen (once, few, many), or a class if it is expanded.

CDR3aa: CASSPPVVTEAFF
abundance: .
v_gene: TRBV18

CDR3aa: CASRTGSGEQYF
abundance: .
v_gene: TRBV3-1

CDR3aa: CSARGEGQAYYEQYF
abundance: .
v_gene: TRBV20-1

CDR3aa: CASSYVRGGLDNEQFF
abundance: .
v_gene: TRBV6-2/TRBV6-3

CDR3aa: CASSSGTSDEQYF
abundance: .
v_gene: TRBV5-1

CDR3aa: CASRTAPTGELFF
abundance: few
v_gene: TRBV28

CDR3aa: CASSLMGTGGDTQYF
abundance: .
v_gene: TRBV7-3

CDR3aa: CASSVIAYEQYF
abundance: many
v_gene: TRBV12-3/TRBV12-4

CDR3aa: CASSFLQGGHEQYF
abundance: .
v_gene: TRBV5-6

CDR3aa: CASSVASSGRGTQYF
abundance: many
v_gene: TRBV9

CDR3aa: CASSLGGFRSYNEQFF
abundance: many
v_gene: TRBV12-3/TRBV12-4

CDR3aa: CASSFYTDTQYF
abundance: many
v_gene: TRBV12-3/TRBV12-4

CDR3aa: CASSIEGHGNQPQHF
abundance: .
v_gene: TRBV19

CDR3aa: CSARDISGTDEQFF
abundance: many
v_gene: TRBV20-1

CDR3aa: CASADVRGGRSDTQYF
abundance: .
v_gene: TRBV6-1

CDR3aa: CSVEENGGEQYF
abundance: few
v_gene: TRBV29-1

CDR3aa: CASSFRTVPGDEQFF
abundance: .
v_gene: TRBV27

CDR3aa: CASSLDRGLGVQFF
abundance: .
v_gene: TRBV11-2

CDR3aa: CASSSLTGLNTGELFF
abundance: .
v_gene: TRBV9

CDR3aa: CASSIGQGSTGELFF
abundance: .
v_gene: TRBV27

CDR3aa: CASTRRSRDEQYF
abundance: .
v_gene: TRBV7-9

CDR3aa: CASSLRGGGLAGGPYEQYF
abundance: .
v_gene: TRBV7-3

CDR3aa: CASRKIQGVEQFF
abundance: .
v_gene: TRBV6-1

CDR3aa: CASSLGPGNTGELFF
abundance: .
v_gene: TRBV14

CDR3aa: CATSDLGQELNTGELFF
abundance: .
v_gene: TRBV24-1

CDR3aa: CSARDPRRSSYNEQFF
abundance: .
v_gene: TRBV20-1

CDR3aa: CASSRGQGYRSEQYF
abundance: few
v_gene: TRBV28

CDR3aa: CSARDPGQGSLSYEQYF
abundance: many
v_gene: TRBV20-1

CDR3aa: CASSFRTGVTGELFF
abundance: .
v_gene: TRBV7-7